The 27 T cell receptor beta chains in this list originate from one sample, sequenced in a study of T cell repertoires in aging, cancer and after chemotherapy. TCR beta rearrangements were amplified from peripheral blood genomic DNA. Multiplex touch-down PCR with TRB-A/B primers amplified rearranged V-D-J TRB sequences. TCRdb itself ran the multiplex PCR reads through MiXCR, one entry per CDR3 protein. The table records 15,000 to 20,000 distinct CDR3 sequences, around 40% of them present only once. Sequenced input: blood. The receptors stem from a human donor with a solid tumor.

The chain recombines TRBV6-1 with TRBJ2-7; 7 bases match TRBD1. This CDR3 spans 15 amino acids. Germline values: CDR1 MNHNS, CDR2 SASEGT. The V gene end was trimmed by 6 bases and the J gene end by 3 bases; junction bases not matched to a gene: 11. CDR3 nucleotides: TGTGCCAGCAGAGATTTGGCAGGGGGTTTCTACGAGCAGTACTTC. It yields the protein CASRDLAGGFYEQYF.

This clonotype was counted between two and nine times. One end of the junction is discordant with germline, which a read error may explain. This rearrangement joins TRBV5-1 to TRBJ1-2; D might be TRBD1 (6 bases). The CDR3 is 16 residues long. CDR1 is SGHRS, CDR2 YFSETQ, per germline. CDR3 coding DNA: TGTGCCAGCAGCCCGCTAGGGGGATCTGGGTGGTATGGCTACACCTTC. Protein product: CASSPLGGSGWYGYTF.

J is TRBJ2-1 and V is TRBV19; 9 bases align to TRBD2. V was clipped by 3 bases and J by 5 bases; unmatched bases: 8. CDR3 length: 16 amino acids. Germline loops: CDR1 LNHDA, CDR2 SQIVND (reference sequence). The CDR3 sequence: CASSMRAGGRHNEQFF. The CDR3, as DNA: TGTGCCAGTAGTATGCGGGCGGGGGGGCGGCACAATGAGCAGTTCTTC.

This clonotype was seen just once. The chain links TRBV5-6 to TRBJ1-1, with a tentative D call TRBD1 (5 bases). The CDR3 consists of 16 residues. Trimming took 4 bases from V and 5 from J, leaving 21 bases between them. CDR1 SGHDT and CDR2 YYEEEE come from the germline V gene. The CDR3 protein is CASSRGRTPSRTEAFF. The DNA of the CDR3 is TGTGCCAGCAGCCGGGGGAGGACTCCTAGTAGGACTGAAGCTTTCTTT.

This rearrangement joins TRBV12-3 or TRBV12-4 to TRBJ1-1, with TRBD1 matching over 9 bases. V lost 5 bases and J lost 1; bases outside the gene matches: 2. The CDR3 contains 14 residues. The CDR3 is CASSMGQGNTEAFF. CDR3 DNA sequence: TGTGCCAGCAGTATGGGACAGGGGAACACTGAAGCTTTCTTT.

The table lists this clonotype with a few counts. CDR3 in DNA: TGTGCCAGTAGTATAAATTTTGGGACTGGCGCTTTCTTT. Translating gives CASSINFGTGAFF. The chain has TRBV19 and TRBJ1-1, with D possibly matching TRBD1 (5 bases). From germline, CDR1 is LNHDA and CDR2 SQIVND (reference sequence). The CDR3 contains 13 residues. V gave up 2 bases and J gave up 11 bases, with 15 bases separating them.

About this clonotype itself: This sequence may be a read error, since a much larger clone differs from it by one base. This CDR3 is CASMVGASGRYNEQFF. The CDR3 DNA reads TGTGCCAGTATGGTTGGGGCTAGCGGGAGGTACAATGAGCAGTTCTTC. This rearrangement joins TRBV19 to TRBJ2-1; 11 positions match TRBD2. The CDR3 runs to 16 residues. Germline trimming cut 7 bases from V and 4 bases from J; bases unmatched to any gene: 9. Germline V CDR1 and CDR2: LNHDA, SQIVND (reference sequence).

The chain employs TRBV24-1 and TRBJ2-1; 7 bases are shared with TRBD2. The CDR3 totals 16 residues. In germline, CDR1 is KGHDR, CDR2 SFDVKD. V lost 4 bases and J lost 0; bases outside the gene matches: 5. The DNA for the CDR3 is TGTGCCACCAGTGAGCCTAGCGGAAGCTCCTACAATGAGCAGTTCTTC. Protein sequence: CATSEPSGSSYNEQFF.

This clonotype was detected a few times. The chain links TRBV14 to TRBJ2-3; D ambiguous. V was clipped by 3 bases and J by 0 bases, with 7 bases between them. The CDR3 sequence is 14 residues long. The germline CDR1 and CDR2 sequences are SGHDN and FVKESK. CDR3 amino acids: CASSQQTSTDTQYF. As DNA, the CDR3 is TGTGCCAGCAGCCAGCAAACTAGCACAGATACGCAGTATTTT.

The chain couples TRBV7-2 to TRBJ2-7, with D hard to call. The CDR3 sequence is 14 residues long. Germline V CDR1 and CDR2: SGHTA, FQGNSA. V lost 5 bases and J lost 1, with 12 bases in between. The DNA of the CDR3 is TGTGCCAGCAGCCAATCCAGCCATTCCTACGAGCAGTACTTC. Translation: CASSQSSHSYEQYF.

J is TRBJ1-1 and V is TRBV5-1, with a tentative D call TRBD1 (6 bases). CDR3 length: 16 residues. Trimming shortened V by 0 bases and J by 3 bases, and 15 bases separated the two germline ends. Germline lookup yields CDR1 SGHRS and CDR2 YFSETQ. The CDR3 region has the DNA TGCGCCAGCAGCTTGGTTGTCGCAGGGGACCACACTGAAGCTTTCTTT. Its protein product is CASSLVVAGDHTEAFF.

This rearrangement joins TRBV18 to TRBJ2-2; no firm D call. V was clipped by 0 bases and J by 3 bases, with 5 bases between them. Germline values: CDR1 KGHSH, CDR2 LQKENI. This CDR3 comprises 14 residues. CDR3: CASSPPLYTGELFF. The CDR3 DNA sequence: TGTGCCAGCTCACCACCACTGTACACCGGGGAGCTGTTTTTT.

This clonotype turned up a few times. This rearrangement joins TRBV27 to TRBJ2-7; D possibly matches TRBD1 or TRBD2 (6 bases each). Germline V lookup: CDR1 MNHEY, CDR2 SMNVEV (reference sequence). V was clipped by 6 bases and J by 1 base, with 16 bases between them. The CDR3 loop spans 15 amino acids. The DNA of the CDR3 is TGTGCCAGCAGCGCCCCCGGGGGCCCGTCCTACGAGCAGTACTTC. It is translated as CASSAPGGPSYEQYF.

In its sample, this clonotype was seen a few times. The chain uses TRBV13 and TRBJ2-5; TRBD2 matches at 12 bases. Germline lookup yields CDR1 PRHDT and CDR2 FYEKMQ (reference sequence). The length of the CDR3 is 15 residues. J gave up 5 bases and V 4 bases, and 5 bases lay outside the gene matches. The CDR3 protein is CASSSGLAGRETQYF. For the CDR3, the DNA is TGTGCCAGCAGCTCTGGACTAGCGGGACGGGAGACCCAGTACTTC.

This clonotype is medium-sized (0.01 to 0.1%) by share. This chain connects TRBV27 to TRBJ2-2; D is uncertain. There are 13 residues in the CDR3. CDR1 is MNHEY and CDR2 is SMNVEV in the germline V gene (reference sequence). Trimming removed 3 bases at V and 5 bases at J, with 7 bases between. The CDR3 DNA is TGTGCCAGCAGTTTCACATTTACCGGGGAGCTGTTTTTT. It specifies CASSFTFTGELFF.

The chain carries TRBV30 and TRBJ2-4, with TRBD2 as a possible D gene (6 bases). Germline values: CDR1 GTSNPN, CDR2 SVGIG (reference sequence). The CDR3 spans 17 residues. V lost 5 bases to trimming and J lost 1 base, with 21 bases between them. The CDR3 sequence: CAWGPGRGNWAKNIQYF. In nucleotides, the CDR3 is TGTGCCTGGGGCCCTGGGCGCGGGAATTGGGCCAAAAACATTCAGTACTTC.

This clonotype has just a few counts. The chain employs TRBV5-4 and TRBJ2-3; TRBD1 agrees at 7 bases. The V segment lost 4 bases and the J segment 3 bases; nucleotides outside the gene matches: 8. Per germline, CDR1 SGHNT and CDR2 YYREEE (reference sequence). The CDR3 totals 15 residues. The CDR3 is CASSLIGQVTDTQYF. The CDR3, as DNA: TGTGCCAGCAGCCTAATAGGACAGGTTACAGATACGCAGTATTTT.

The genes are TRBV20-1 and TRBJ2-3; TRBD2 aligns across 9 bases. Per germline, CDR1 DFQATT and CDR2 SNEGSKA (reference sequence). This CDR3 is built from 14 residues. After removal of 3 bases from V and 2 bases from J, the junction contained 3 bases not matched to a gene. The CDR3 DNA sequence: TGCAGTGCTAGCCTAGCGGGGATCACAGATACGCAGTATTTT. This sequence encodes CSASLAGITDTQYF.

This clonotype was seen a few times. The chain recombines TRBV5-1 with TRBJ1-1, with 7 bases lining up with TRBD1. Germline lookup yields CDR1 SGHRS and CDR2 YFSETQ. The V and J ends lost 4 bases and 5 bases, in that order; junction bases with no gene match: 5. The CDR3 covers 13 residues. The CDR3 DNA sequence: TGCGCCAGCAGCGCCGGGACAGCAACTGAAGCTTTCTTT. This sequence encodes CASSAGTATEAFF.

This chain connects TRBV11-2 to TRBJ2-7; unclear D gene. V was cut by 7 bases and J by 6 bases, with 13 bases left in between. Germline CDR1 is SGHAT and CDR2 is FQNNGV. The CDR3 extends over 12 amino acids. CDR3 nucleotides: TGTGCCAGCACCTCCGAACCCCTCGAGCAGTACTTC. Translating it yields CASTSEPLEQYF.

There are a few counts of this clonotype. CDR3 protein: CASSLRRSTDTQYF. In nucleotides, the CDR3 is TGTGCCAGCAGCTTGAGAAGGAGCACAGATACGCAGTATTTT. The chain has TRBV7-2 and TRBJ2-3; D gene uncertain. The CDR3 runs to 14 residues. From germline, CDR1 is SGHTA and CDR2 FQGNSA. The ends were cut back, 3 bases at V and 0 bases at J, with 7 bases in the middle.

The chain couples TRBV20-1 to TRBJ1-2, with D maybe TRBD1 (5 bases). Trimming shortened V by 2 bases and J by 4 bases, and 11 bases separated the two germline ends. The CDR3 sequence is 13 residues long. Germline CDR1 DFQATT, CDR2 SNEGSKA (reference sequence). CDR3 sequence: CSARLPGSYGYTF. The DNA for the CDR3 is TGCAGTGCTAGACTCCCAGGGAGCTATGGCTACACCTTC.

The rearrangement joins TRBV6-6 to TRBJ2-5; 10 positions match TRBD1. The CDR3 totals 15 residues. Germline V CDR1 and CDR2: MNHNY, SVGAGI (reference sequence). The ends lost 6 bases at V and 1 base at J; junction bases unmatched: 5. As DNA, the CDR3 is TGTGCCAGCAGCTACCGGGACAGGGGCCAAGAGACCCAGTACTTC. This sequence encodes CASSYRDRGQETQYF.

The CDR3 sequence: CASSTGPYNEQFF. CDR3 coding DNA: TGTGCCAGCAGTACGGGACCCTACAATGAGCAGTTCTTC. The chain carries TRBV6-2 or TRBV6-3 and TRBJ2-1, with D perhaps TRBD1 or TRBD2 (5 bases each). This CDR3 contains 13 residues. Trimming stripped 5 bases from V and 2 bases from J, with 7 bases between. Per the germline V gene, CDR1 is MNHEY and CDR2 is SVGEGT.

As to this clonotype: The junction departs from germline at one end; a sequencing error may be responsible. The rearrangement links TRBV19 to TRBJ2-1; TRBD2 aligns across 9 bases. CDR1 LNHDA and CDR2 SQIVND come from the germline V gene (reference sequence). The CDR3 length is 14 residues. The CDR3 here is CASSIDIVTSGKIF. The CDR3 DNA reads TGTGCCAGTAGTATAGATATCGTGACTAGCGGAAAGATCTTC.

This clonotype was recorded only once. The rearrangement uses TRBV18 and TRBJ2-1; D might be TRBD2 (5 bases). Germline CDR1 and CDR2: KGHSH and LQKENI. V lost 5 bases and J 3 bases, leaving 11 bases between the germline ends. CDR3 length: 14 residues. CDR3 sequence (DNA): TGTGCCAGCTCATTACTAGGAGGCTACAATGAGCAGTTCTTC. Translating it yields CASSLLGGYNEQFF.

This clonotype was seen only once. The V call is TRBV30, the J call TRBJ2-2, with a possible D match to TRBD1 (5 bases). Germline CDR1 is GTSNPN and CDR2 is SVGIG (reference sequence). V was pared by 1 base and J by 4 bases, with 16 bases between. The CDR3 spans 16 residues. CDR3 in amino acids: CAWSAKGHGSTGELFF. The CDR3 DNA sequence: TGTGCCTGGAGTGCAAAAGGACATGGTAGCACCGGGGAGCTGTTTTTT.